This TCR beta chain was sequenced in a study of T cells in narcolepsy. CDR1 is SQVTM and CDR2 is ANQGSEA in the germline V gene. Trimming left V 0 bases short and J 7 bases short, with 9 bases between. The CDR3 has 12 amino acids. This table comes from immunoSEQ multiplex PCR, and its TCRdb copy is limited to in-frame clones, with some not included. The sample includes more than 20,000 clones, roughly four fifths seen only once; the top ten take around 3.9%. The chain employs TRBV29-1 and TRBJ1-1; D remains ambiguous. This receptor was taken from a human donor in good health. Sample: memory (CD45RA-) CD4+ T cells from blood. The CDR3 bases are TGCAGCGTTGAAGAGGGTTACAATGAAGCTTTCTTT. Encoded protein: CSVEEGYNEAFF. Drawing the rest from reference TRBV29-1 and TRBJ1-1, the complete variable domain is SAVISQKPSRDICQRGTSLTIQCQVDSQVTMMFWYRQQPGQSLTLIATANQGSEATYESGFVIDKFPISRPNLTFSTLTVSNMSPEDSSIYLCSVEEGYNEAFFGQGTRLTVV.